The 3 T cell receptor beta chains below all came from one sample that was sequenced in a study of blood T cell repertoires in COVID-19. The method was immunoSEQ multiplex PCR; TCRdb's version includes in-frame clones alone and lacks a portion of them. The sample lists approximately 190,000 clones, around 84% occurring once. Specimen: peripheral blood. The receptors come from a man aged 30 to 39 with active or convalescent COVID-19.

This chain joins TRBV4-1 and TRBJ1-1; 7 nucleotides agree with TRBD1. From germline, CDR1 is MGHRA and CDR2 YSYEKL. The CDR3 sequence is 16 residues long. Trimming cost V 2 bases and J 4 bases; bases outside gene matches: 10. The chain's CDR3 is CASSQPPGQRATEAFF. The DNA of the CDR3 is TGCGCCAGCAGCCAACCACCGGGACAGCGAGCCACTGAAGCTTTCTTT.

The V call is TRBV20-1, the J call TRBJ1-1; D remains unclear. The CDR3 extends over 11 amino acids. The V end was cut by 7 bases, the J end by 1 base, with 7 bases between. Germline lookup yields CDR1 DFQATT and CDR2 SNEGSKA (reference sequence). In DNA, the CDR3 is TGCAGTGAGCGAGGGAACACTGAAGCTTTCTTT. This gives the protein CSERGNTEAFF.

This rearrangement joins TRBV7-8 to TRBJ1-5, with 7 bases fitting TRBD1. The CDR3 sequence is 14 residues long. Unmatched junction bases numbered 6, after V lost 3 bases and J lost 7 bases. CDR1 and CDR2 (germline): SGHVS, FQNEAQ. The CDR3 sequence: CASSFYTGEQPQHF. The CDR3 coding sequence is TGTGCCAGCAGCTTTTATACAGGGGAGCAGCCCCAGCATTTT.